Listed below are T cell receptor beta chains from one sample, sequenced in a study of identical twins' blood T cells. A single record per CDR3 protein comes from TCRdb applying MiXCR to the 5' RACE reads. The table has roughly 380,000 distinct CDR3 sequences, around 30% seen once; the top ten hold roughly 6.1%. The specimen sequenced was PBMCs. These receptors were obtained from a woman aged 18-50 years in good health. The CDR3 runs from the conserved cysteine through the conserved F or W. D genes are given only for firm matches. Clone size is given for some rows only: seen once, a few or many times, or a class if the clone is expanded.

v_call,clone_size,j_call,d_call,cdr3_nt,cdr3_aa
TRBV29-1,many,TRBJ2-7,-,TGCAGCGTACGGAGCTCGACCGAGCAGTACTTC,CSVRSSTEQYF
TRBV20-1,-,TRBJ1-1,-,TGCAGTGCTAGACCTACCGAGACTGAAGCTTTCTTT,CSARPTETEAFF
TRBV10-2,-,TRBJ2-5,-,TGCGCCAGCAGTGAGGGAGGGTCCGAGACCCAGTACTTC,CASSEGGSETQYF
TRBV5-1,-,TRBJ1-1,-,TGCGCCAGCAGCTTGGAGGGGGGGACAAACACTGAAGCTTTCTTT,CASSLEGGTNTEAFF
TRBV6-5,few,TRBJ2-1,TRBD2,TGTGCCAGCACTCCTCTCGGGGGGAACAATGAGCAGTTCTTC,CASTPLGGNNEQFF
TRBV12-3/TRBV12-4,many,TRBJ1-1,-,TGTGCCAGCAGTTTAATTAATAGGGAGTTTGGAACTTTCTTT,CASSLINREFGTFF
TRBV29-1,few,TRBJ1-1,-,TGCAGCGTTGAGGGGGGAGGCGGGGACACTGAAGCTTTCTTT,CSVEGGGGDTEAFF
TRBV30,-,TRBJ2-1,TRBD2,TGTGCCTGGAGTGTACTTGGACTAGCGGGAGGGCCTATATACAATGAGCAGTTCTTC,CAWSVLGLAGGPIYNEQFF
TRBV30,once,TRBJ2-7,-,TGTGCCTGGAAAACCGGGCCCCAATCCACCTACGAGCAGTACTTC,CAWKTGPQSTYEQYF
TRBV7-2,-,TRBJ2-2,-,TGTGCCAGCAGCTTAGAGGGCGATGTCCGGAACACCGGGGAGCTGTTTTTT,CASSLEGDVRNTGELFF
TRBV11-2,few,TRBJ1-1,-,TGTGCCAGCAGGAACGGACAGTGGCTGAACACTGAAGCTTTCTTT,CASRNGQWLNTEAFF
TRBV30,few,TRBJ2-3,-,TGTGCCTGGAGTGTGGGGCACAGAGATACGCAGTATTTT,CAWSVGHRDTQYF
TRBV10-3,many,TRBJ1-2,-,TGTGCCATCAGCTTAGGGGGATCTGGCTATGGCTACACCTTC,CAISLGGSGYGYTF
TRBV6-5,-,TRBJ1-3,-,TGTGCCAGCAGTTACGACCGGGGTCGCTCTGGAAACACCATATATTTT,CASSYDRGRSGNTIYF
TRBV4-2,few,TRBJ1-1,-,TGTGCCAGCAGTCAAATGGGACGGGTGAACACTGAAGCTTTCTTT,CASSQMGRVNTEAFF
TRBV10-3,once,TRBJ1-1,-,TGTGCCATCAGAGGGGCGGCGTCTGTAGCTTTCTTT,CAIRGAASVAFF
TRBV2,-,TRBJ2-1,TRBD2,TGTGCCAGCATCCCGACTAGCGGGAGAAATGAGCAGTTCTTC,CASIPTSGRNEQFF
TRBV11-2,few,TRBJ1-1,-,TGTGCCAGCAGCCTCAAGTCTGAAGCTTTCTTT,CASSLKSEAFF
TRBV6-5,-,TRBJ2-7,-,TGTGCCAGCAGCCTGGACAGCCCCTACGAGCAGTACTTC,CASSLDSPYEQYF
TRBV7-2,-,TRBJ1-3,-,TGTGCCAGCAGCCCTATCCATTACTCTGGAAACACCATATATTTT,CASSPIHYSGNTIYF
TRBV7-9,-,TRBJ1-1,TRBD1,TGTGCCAGCACTAAGGGGGCCCTACTGAACACTGAAGCTTTCTTT,CASTKGALLNTEAFF
TRBV6-5,few,TRBJ1-1,TRBD1,TGTGCCAGCAGTCCCGACAGGGGCTCTACTGAAGCTTTCTTT,CASSPDRGSTEAFF
TRBV7-2,few,TRBJ2-5,-,TGTGCCAGCAGCCCCCGAGGGAGCGGCGGGACCCAGTACTTC,CASSPRGSGGTQYF
TRBV3-1,-,TRBJ2-5,-,TGTGCCAGCAGGATCGGGACGATGGAGACCCAGTACTTC,CASRIGTMETQYF
TRBV12-3/TRBV12-4,-,TRBJ1-6,-,TGTGCCAGCGCCATAGGGTCGGGTCGTAATTCACCCCTCCACTTT,CASAIGSGRNSPLHF
TRBV6-5,few,TRBJ2-3,TRBD2,TGTGCCACCAATACGTTGTCTAGCGGGGTAGATACGCAGTATTTT,CATNTLSSGVDTQYF
TRBV5-1,few,TRBJ2-1,-,TGCGCCAGCAGCTTTACACTTCCCTACAATGAGCAGTTCTTC,CASSFTLPYNEQFF
TRBV2,-,TRBJ1-5,-,TGTGCCAGCAGTCGTCGACTGGATAGCAATCAGCCCCAGCATTTT,CASSRRLDSNQPQHF
TRBV6-5,few,TRBJ1-1,TRBD1,TGTGCCAGCAGTCCCCCCGGACAGGGCTCTGAAGCTTTCTTT,CASSPPGQGSEAFF
TRBV3-1,-,TRBJ1-4,-,TGTGCCAGCAGCCAAGATTCGGCAGCACGAGAAAAACTGTTTTTT,CASSQDSAAREKLFF
TRBV29-1,few,TRBJ1-1,-,TGCAGCGCCCTTACCCCTCAGGGGAAAAACACTGAAGCTTTCTTT,CSALTPQGKNTEAFF
TRBV10-3,-,TRBJ1-1,-,TGTGCCATCATGGAGGGGCCCAGTTCGGGGATGAACACTGAAGCTTTCTTT,CAIMEGPSSGMNTEAFF
TRBV7-9,-,TRBJ1-2,TRBD1,TGTGCCAGCAGCTTATACGGGACAGGGACCCTAAACTATGGCTACACCTTC,CASSLYGTGTLNYGYTF
TRBV12-3/TRBV12-4,many,TRBJ1-5,-,TGTGCCAGCAGTTTGGGTAGGAGCAATCAGCCCCAGCATTTT,CASSLGRSNQPQHF
TRBV3-1,-,TRBJ2-2,TRBD2,TGTGCCAGCAGCCCCGTAGTAGCGGGGACCGGGGAGCTGTTTTTT,CASSPVVAGTGELFF
TRBV11-2,-,TRBJ2-7,-,TGTGCCAGCAGCTCCCTGCGGACTACAGGGAAAAACTACGAGCAGTACTTC,CASSSLRTTGKNYEQYF
TRBV6-5,few,TRBJ1-1,-,TGTGCCAGCAGTCCACTGGACCGTCTCGGGGCTTTCTTT,CASSPLDRLGAFF
TRBV14,few,TRBJ2-2,-,TGTGCCAGCAGCCCTCCTGGGGCCTTCACCGGGGAGCTGTTTTTT,CASSPPGAFTGELFF
TRBV18,many,TRBJ2-1,-,TGTGCCAGCTCACGGCTAAGGAATGAGCAGTTCTTC,CASSRLRNEQFF
TRBV28,-,TRBJ2-5,-,TGTGCCAGCAGTTCCCTCGACGGGACAAGCCAAGAGACCCAGTACTTC,CASSSLDGTSQETQYF
TRBV9,few,TRBJ2-1,-,TGTGCCAGCAGCGTAGAGCAGGGGTCTGAGCAGTTCTTC,CASSVEQGSEQFF
TRBV20-1,few,TRBJ2-1,-,TGCAGTGCTAGATCCCTACTCTCGCGACAAAACTCCTACAATGAGCAGTTCTTC,CSARSLLSRQNSYNEQFF
TRBV18,-,TRBJ2-1,TRBD2,TGTGCCAGCTCACCACCGGGGGGGAACAATGAGCAGTTCTTC,CASSPPGGNNEQFF
TRBV12-3/TRBV12-4,-,TRBJ2-5,-,TGTGCCAGCACCATTTCGGGGCGCGAGGAGACCCAGTACTTC,CASTISGREETQYF
TRBV10-3,-,TRBJ2-2,TRBD1,TGTGCCATCAGGGGTGTGACAGGGAATCCCGGGGAGCTGTTTTTT,CAIRGVTGNPGELFF
TRBV12-3/TRBV12-4,once,TRBJ1-5,-,TGTGCCAGCAGCCGTTCCTATCAGCCCCAGCATTTT,CASSRSYQPQHF
TRBV11-2,-,TRBJ2-7,-,TGTGCCAGCAGCTTAAACGGCGGAGAAACCTACGAGCAGTACTTC,CASSLNGGETYEQYF
TRBV12-3/TRBV12-4,-,TRBJ1-3,-,TGTGCCAGCAGTTTGGGGGGCCGGGACACCATATATTTT,CASSLGGRDTIYF
TRBV29-1,-,TRBJ2-1,-,TGCAGCGTTAAACACCGGGACAAAACGTACAATGAGCAGTTCTTC,CSVKHRDKTYNEQFF
TRBV20-1,many,TRBJ2-7,-,TGCAGTGCTAGAGATCTTGGGGGGCGCGAGCAGTACTTC,CSARDLGGREQYF
TRBV20-1,few,TRBJ2-3,-,TGCAGTGCTAGAGATAATGGGAGGCCAGATACGCAGTATTTT,CSARDNGRPDTQYF
TRBV18,-,TRBJ1-1,-,TGTGCCAGCTCCCCGGTTAGTGAGGGCACTGAAGCTTTCTTT,CASSPVSEGTEAFF
TRBV6-6,few,TRBJ1-1,TRBD1,TGTGCCAGCAGTTACAGTGACCGGGACAGAGATGAAGCTTTCTTT,CASSYSDRDRDEAFF
TRBV28,few,TRBJ1-1,-,TGTGCCAGCAGGGTGGGCACTGAAGCTTTCTTT,CASRVGTEAFF
TRBV6-2/TRBV6-3,-,TRBJ1-6,-,TGTGCCAGCACTACGAATCGGAATTCACCCCTCCACTTT,CASTTNRNSPLHF
TRBV11-2,few,TRBJ1-4,-,TGTGCCAGCAGCTTAGGTCCTACAACTAATGAAAAACTGTTTTTT,CASSLGPTTNEKLFF
TRBV9,many,TRBJ2-7,-,TGTGCCAGCAGGGCTGATTCCTACGAGCAGTACTTC,CASRADSYEQYF